The 6 T cell receptor beta chains presented below share a single source sample, sequenced in a study of blood T cell repertoires in COVID-19. Some clones are missing from TCRdb's copy, which holds only in-frame ones; the method was immunoSEQ multiplex PCR. Of about 30,000 clones in the sample, roughly 90% were seen once. Sequenced: peripheral blood. All receptors derive from a man in his 60s with active COVID-19.

In its sample, this clone was seen a few times. CDR3 coding DNA: TGTGCCAGCAGTTTATCTCGGGGTATCCATAATTCACCCCTCCACTTT. Translated, it gives CASSLSRGIHNSPLHF. The rearrangement uses TRBV27 and TRBJ1-6; the D is unclear. CDR1 is MNHEY, CDR2 SMNVEV, per germline (reference sequence). V lost 0 bases, J lost 5 bases, and 11 bases lay in between. This CDR3 has 16 residues.

The chain recombines TRBV4-1 with TRBJ2-2; the match to TRBD1 covers 9 bases. V shed 1 base, J shed 5 bases, and the junction held 5 bases outside the gene matches. Germline V gene lookup returns CDR1 MGHRA and CDR2 YSYEKL. The CDR3 has 16 amino acids. This CDR3 is CASSQGGQGFTGELFF. CDR3 DNA sequence: TGCGCCAGCAGCCAAGGGGGACAGGGATTTACCGGGGAGCTGTTTTTT.

V usage is TRBV5-1 and J usage is TRBJ2-7; TRBD1 matches at 11 bases. With 4 bases clipped from V and 6 bases from J, the junction kept 6 bases outside the gene matches. Germline V gives CDR1 SGHRS, CDR2 YFSETQ. The CDR3 totals 14 residues. The CDR3 protein is CASSARTGGGEQYF. In DNA, the CDR3 is TGCGCCAGCAGCGCCAGGACAGGGGGCGGCGAGCAGTACTTC.

This rearrangement joins TRBV6-5 to TRBJ2-7, with 8 positions matching TRBD1. In germline, CDR1 is MNHEY, CDR2 SVGAGI. The V gene end was trimmed by 0 bases and the J gene end by 5 bases; junction bases not matched to a gene: 0. The CDR3 runs 13 residues. The CDR3: CASSYSTGDEQYF. Written as DNA, the CDR3 is TGTGCCAGCAGTTACTCGACAGGGGACGAGCAGTACTTC.

The chain recombines TRBV7-9 with TRBJ2-5; perhaps TRBD1 as D (6 bases). Deletions cut 5 bases from V and 4 bases from J, with 17 bases between. The germline V gene encodes CDR1 SEHNR and CDR2 FQNEAQ (reference sequence). This CDR3 comprises 15 residues. CDR3 sequence reads: CASSITGNPSETQYF. The CDR3 nucleotides are TGTGCCAGCAGCATAACAGGGAACCCCTCAGAGACCCAGTACTTC. Full variable domain (remainder filled in from reference TRBV7-9 and TRBJ2-5): DTGVSQNPRHKITKRGQNVTFRCDPISEHNRLYWYRQTLGQGPEFLTYFQNEAQLEKSRLLSDRFSAERPKGSFSTLEIQRTEQGDSAMYLCASSITGNPSETQYFGPGTRLLVL.

The V gene is TRBV6-5, the J gene TRBJ1-1; 8 nucleotides align to TRBD1. This CDR3 is 12 amino acids long. CDR1 is MNHEY, CDR2 SVGAGI, per germline. The V and J ends lost 6 bases and 7 bases, in that order; junction bases with no gene match: 4. The CDR3 DNA is TGTGCCAGCAGCTTCGGACAGGGTGAAGCTTTCTTT. It specifies CASSFGQGEAFF.